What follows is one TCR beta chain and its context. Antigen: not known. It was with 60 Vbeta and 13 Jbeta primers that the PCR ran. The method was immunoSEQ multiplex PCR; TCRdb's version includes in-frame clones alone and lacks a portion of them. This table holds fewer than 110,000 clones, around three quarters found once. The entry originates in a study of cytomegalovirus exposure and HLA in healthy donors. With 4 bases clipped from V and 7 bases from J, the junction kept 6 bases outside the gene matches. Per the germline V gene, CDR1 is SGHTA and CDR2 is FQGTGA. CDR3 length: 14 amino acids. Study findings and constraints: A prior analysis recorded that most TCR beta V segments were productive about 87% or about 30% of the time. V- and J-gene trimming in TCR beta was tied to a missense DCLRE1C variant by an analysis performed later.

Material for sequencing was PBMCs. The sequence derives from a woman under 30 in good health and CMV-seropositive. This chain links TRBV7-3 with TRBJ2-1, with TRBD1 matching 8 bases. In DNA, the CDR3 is TGTGCCAGCAGCTATCCAGGGGGCGCGAATGAGCAGTTCTTC. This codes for CASSYPGGANEQFF.